These 15 T cell receptor beta chains were all obtained from the same sample, sequenced in a study of blood T cell repertoires in COVID-19. The data were produced by immunoSEQ multiplex PCR, yet TCRdb's version contains in-frame clones alone and is incomplete. The sample lists roughly 70,000 clones; approximately 90% were seen once. Sample: peripheral blood. These TCRs come from a human donor in a cohort sampled during active COVID-19.

This sequence joins TRBV30 and TRBJ2-3; 11 positions match TRBD2. Trimming cost V 2 bases and J 3 bases; bases outside gene matches: 4. The germline V gene has CDR1 GTSNPN and CDR2 SVGIG (reference sequence). CDR3 size: 15 residues. The CDR3 loop is CAWSRLAGGTDTQYF. The CDR3 DNA is TGTGCCTGGAGTCGCCTAGCGGGAGGTACAGATACGCAGTATTTT.

This chain uses TRBV5-1 with TRBJ2-6, with D possibly TRBD1 on 5 matching bases. V was pared by 0 bases and J by 5 bases, with 9 bases between. CDR3 length: 15 amino acids. Germline CDR1 is SGHRS and CDR2 is YFSETQ. CDR3 sequence: CASSLEGFRANVLTF. The DNA for the CDR3 is TGCGCCAGCAGCTTGGAGGGGTTTAGGGCCAACGTCCTGACTTTC. Full variable domain (outside the CDR3, taken from reference TRBV5-1 and TRBJ2-6): KAGVTQTPRYLIKTRGQQVTLSCSPISGHRSVSWYQQTPGQGLQFLFEYFSETQRNKGNFPGRFSGRQFSNSRSEMNVSTLELGDSALYLCASSLEGFRANVLTFGAGSRLTVL.

This clone has only a few counts. CDR3 sequence (DNA): TGTGCCAGCAGTGAGCACAGCCCCAGGGGCTACACCTTC. This codes for CASSEHSPRGYTF. The J gene is TRBJ1-2, the V gene TRBV6-1; D is unclear. Per the germline V gene, CDR1 is MNHNS and CDR2 is SASEGT. V lost 3 bases to trimming and J lost 8 bases, with 13 bases between them. CDR3 length: 13 amino acids.

V gene TRBV2 combines with J gene TRBJ1-4, with TRBD1 identical over 9 bases. CDR1 and CDR2 from the germline V gene are SNHLY and FYNNEI. This CDR3 is 16 amino acids long. The V gene end was trimmed by 10 bases and the J gene end by 7 bases; junction bases not matched to a gene: 16. This chain's CDR3 is CATQGTGRVFGEKLFF. The CDR3 DNA is TGTGCCACCCAAGGGACAGGGAGGGTGTTTGGTGAAAAACTGTTTTTT.

J is TRBJ2-1 and V is TRBV14; TRBD1 might be the D (6 bases). The CDR3 spans 20 residues. Trimming stripped 0 bases from V and 4 bases from J, with 25 bases between. Per germline, CDR1 SGHDN and CDR2 FVKESK. The DNA of the CDR3 is TGTGCCAGCAGCCAAGATACAGGACAGAGGGGTCTCACTTCTTACAATGAGCAGTTCTTC. This codes for CASSQDTGQRGLTSYNEQFF.

V gene TRBV15 combines with J gene TRBJ2-5, with D hard to call. Between the trimmed V and J ends, which lost 2 bases and 2 bases, there was a span of 6 bases. The germline V gene has CDR1 LNHNV and CDR2 YYDKDF (reference sequence). CDR3 length: 13 amino acids. This CDR3 is CATSRQVQETQYF. CDR3 DNA: TGTGCCACCAGCAGACAGGTGCAAGAGACCCAGTACTTC.

There are a few counts of this clone. The sample contains more than one DNA sequence encoding this CDR3. The chain has TRBV12-5 and TRBJ1-5, with TRBD1 as a possible D gene (6 bases). The V end lost 6 bases, the J end lost 0 bases, and 15 bases lay between the germline ends. Germline V CDR1 and CDR2: LGHNT, FRNRAP. CDR3 length equals 16 residues. The CDR3 nucleotides read TGTGCTAGTGGCCTTGACAGGACGTCTAGCAATCAGCCCCAGCATTTT. Protein: CASGLDRTSSNQPQHF.

This chain uses TRBV15 with TRBJ2-5; 8 bases are a match to TRBD2. In germline, CDR1 is LNHNV, CDR2 YYDKDF (reference sequence). J was trimmed by 2 bases and V by 0 bases; bases with no gene match: 2. CDR3 length: 15 residues. CDR3 DNA: TGTGCCACCAGCAGAGACGGGAGGGCACAAGAGACCCAGTACTTC. Residues: CATSRDGRAQETQYF.

J is TRBJ1-2 and V is TRBV12-3 or TRBV12-4, with D uncertain. The ends were cut back, 8 bases at V and 2 bases at J, with 9 bases in the middle. The CDR3 length is 12 residues. CDR3 in amino acids: CASEDNNYGYTF. As DNA, the CDR3 is TGTGCCAGCGAAGACAACAACTATGGCTACACCTTC.

V and J are TRBV6-2 or TRBV6-3 and TRBJ2-1; D unclear. Germline V CDR1 and CDR2: MNHEY, SVGEGT. The CDR3 is 16 amino acids. Between the trimmed V and J ends, which lost 7 bases and 2 bases, there was a span of 18 bases. In DNA, the CDR3 is TGTGCCAGCATCCCCCAGGCTGGCTCGGCCTACAATGAGCAGTTCTTC. Translated, it gives CASIPQAGSAYNEQFF.

The rearrangement joins TRBV7-2 to TRBJ2-3; 11 nucleotides match TRBD2. V shed 0 bases, J shed 4 bases, and the junction held 3 bases outside the gene matches. This CDR3 has 16 amino acids. Germline assignment: CDR1 SGHTA and CDR2 FQGNSA. In nucleotides, the CDR3 is TGTGCCAGCAGCTTAGCGCTTAGCGGGAGGGCAGATACGCAGTATTTT. Its translation is CASSLALSGRADTQYF.

The chain uses TRBV5-1 and TRBJ1-2, with no clear D. This CDR3 has 14 residues. Deletions cut 2 bases from V and 0 bases from J, with 8 bases between. Germline V gives CDR1 SGHRS, CDR2 YFSETQ. The CDR3 spells CASSFWGANYGYTF. In DNA form, the CDR3 reads TGCGCCAGCAGCTTTTGGGGAGCTAACTATGGCTACACCTTC.

The CDR3 nucleotides read TGTGCCAGCAGCCCCTTGGTGGGGGGGGAGCAGTACGTC. It encodes CASSPLVGGEQYV. The chain recombines TRBV14 with TRBJ2-7, with 7 bases lining up with TRBD2. CDR1 and CDR2 from the germline V gene are SGHDN and FVKESK. Germline trimming cut 4 bases from V and 7 bases from J; bases unmatched to any gene: 7. The CDR3 has 13 residues.

The chain joins TRBV28 to TRBJ2-1; 9 nucleotides match TRBD2. CDR1 and CDR2 (germline): MDHEN, SYDVKM. The CDR3 is 14 amino acids. V was clipped by 6 bases and J by 3 bases; unmatched bases: 3. CDR3 loop: CASSLTSGYNEQFF. The CDR3 coding sequence is TGTGCCAGCAGCCTGACTAGCGGCTACAATGAGCAGTTCTTC. Full variable domain (rest looked up from reference TRBV28 and TRBJ2-1): DVKVTQSSRYLVKRTGEKVFLECVQDMDHENMFWYRQDPGLGLRLIYFSYDVKMKEKGDIPEGYSVSREKKERFSLILESASTNQTSMYLCASSLTSGYNEQFFGPGTRLTVL.

The chain is built from TRBV5-1 and TRBJ2-1; TRBD1 matches 11 bases. This CDR3 spans 14 amino acids. V dropped 7 bases and J dropped 4; count of bases not matched to a gene: 4. CDR1 is SGHRS and CDR2 is YFSETQ in the germline V gene. CDR3 loop: CASGDRGTYNEQFF. The CDR3 nucleotides read TGCGCCAGCGGGGACAGGGGGACTTACAATGAGCAGTTCTTC.